The clone carrying this T cell receptor (beta chain) appeared a few times. Its antigen remains unknown. Via MiXCR, TCRdb re-called the RACE reads, giving one row per CDR3 protein. The sample carries 62,000 or so distinct CDR3 sequences, 9.5% to 13% recorded once. The data were taken from a study of human T cells and chemical hapten exposure. Whole-study results and caveats: Versus controls, significantly more large CDR3 similarity clusters arose from expanded TCRs.

Time point given: pre-sensitization, week 0. Sample treatment: therapeutic diphenylcyclopropenone sensitization with weekly scalp DPC. This TCR was sampled from a woman between 50 and 59 years old with alopecia areata. Some clones in this sample may be carry-over from other donors' samples. The specimen comprised whole blood, sampled in connection with sensitization to the hapten diphenylcyclopropenone (DPC).

The CDR3 DNA reads as TGTGCCAGCAGACTACAGGGTTTATATGGCTACACCTTC. Translated: CASRLQGLYGYTF. V and J are TRBV7-2 and TRBJ1-2; TRBD1 might be the D (6 bases). The CDR3 consists of 13 residues. Germline V gives CDR1 SGHTA, CDR2 FQGNSA. With 6 bases removed from V and 5 bases from J, the gap between germline ends came to 13 bases.